This T cell receptor beta chain was sequenced for a study of molecular identifiers for immune sequencing clone quantification. This clonotype was seen many times. The antigen is undetermined. Germline V gives CDR1 DFQATT, CDR2 SNEGSKA (reference sequence). Deletions cut 0 bases from V and 7 bases from J, with 6 bases between. This CDR3 is built from 12 residues. The authors gated naive CD8 T cells as CD8+CD4-CCR7+CD45RA+ for sorting. Preparation methods for the bulk TCR libraries were those previously described, with listed TCR primers. MiXCR was run by TCRdb on the PCR reads, yielding one entry per CDR3 protein. The sample has approximately 500,000 distinct CDR3 sequences, around 25% seen once; the top ten hold around 0.8%. Study conclusions and caveats: Sharing of a barcode by identical TCR molecules could cause highly expanded clone sizes to be underestimated. Effector cells kept over 97% of their molecules in clones above 20 RNA copies, while naive cells kept under 1% there.

Source material: naive CD8+ T cells from blood, with Jurkat cell RNA spiked in. The subset: FACS-sorted CD8+CD4-CCR7+CD45RA+ naive T cells. This TCR was recovered from a human donor in good health. Some libraries in this study had Jurkat cell RNA spiked in. This chain joins TRBV20-1 and TRBJ1-4; D remains ambiguous. The CDR3 spells CSARDRVEKLFF. As DNA, the CDR3 is TGCAGTGCTAGAGACCGGGTTGAAAAACTGTTTTTT.